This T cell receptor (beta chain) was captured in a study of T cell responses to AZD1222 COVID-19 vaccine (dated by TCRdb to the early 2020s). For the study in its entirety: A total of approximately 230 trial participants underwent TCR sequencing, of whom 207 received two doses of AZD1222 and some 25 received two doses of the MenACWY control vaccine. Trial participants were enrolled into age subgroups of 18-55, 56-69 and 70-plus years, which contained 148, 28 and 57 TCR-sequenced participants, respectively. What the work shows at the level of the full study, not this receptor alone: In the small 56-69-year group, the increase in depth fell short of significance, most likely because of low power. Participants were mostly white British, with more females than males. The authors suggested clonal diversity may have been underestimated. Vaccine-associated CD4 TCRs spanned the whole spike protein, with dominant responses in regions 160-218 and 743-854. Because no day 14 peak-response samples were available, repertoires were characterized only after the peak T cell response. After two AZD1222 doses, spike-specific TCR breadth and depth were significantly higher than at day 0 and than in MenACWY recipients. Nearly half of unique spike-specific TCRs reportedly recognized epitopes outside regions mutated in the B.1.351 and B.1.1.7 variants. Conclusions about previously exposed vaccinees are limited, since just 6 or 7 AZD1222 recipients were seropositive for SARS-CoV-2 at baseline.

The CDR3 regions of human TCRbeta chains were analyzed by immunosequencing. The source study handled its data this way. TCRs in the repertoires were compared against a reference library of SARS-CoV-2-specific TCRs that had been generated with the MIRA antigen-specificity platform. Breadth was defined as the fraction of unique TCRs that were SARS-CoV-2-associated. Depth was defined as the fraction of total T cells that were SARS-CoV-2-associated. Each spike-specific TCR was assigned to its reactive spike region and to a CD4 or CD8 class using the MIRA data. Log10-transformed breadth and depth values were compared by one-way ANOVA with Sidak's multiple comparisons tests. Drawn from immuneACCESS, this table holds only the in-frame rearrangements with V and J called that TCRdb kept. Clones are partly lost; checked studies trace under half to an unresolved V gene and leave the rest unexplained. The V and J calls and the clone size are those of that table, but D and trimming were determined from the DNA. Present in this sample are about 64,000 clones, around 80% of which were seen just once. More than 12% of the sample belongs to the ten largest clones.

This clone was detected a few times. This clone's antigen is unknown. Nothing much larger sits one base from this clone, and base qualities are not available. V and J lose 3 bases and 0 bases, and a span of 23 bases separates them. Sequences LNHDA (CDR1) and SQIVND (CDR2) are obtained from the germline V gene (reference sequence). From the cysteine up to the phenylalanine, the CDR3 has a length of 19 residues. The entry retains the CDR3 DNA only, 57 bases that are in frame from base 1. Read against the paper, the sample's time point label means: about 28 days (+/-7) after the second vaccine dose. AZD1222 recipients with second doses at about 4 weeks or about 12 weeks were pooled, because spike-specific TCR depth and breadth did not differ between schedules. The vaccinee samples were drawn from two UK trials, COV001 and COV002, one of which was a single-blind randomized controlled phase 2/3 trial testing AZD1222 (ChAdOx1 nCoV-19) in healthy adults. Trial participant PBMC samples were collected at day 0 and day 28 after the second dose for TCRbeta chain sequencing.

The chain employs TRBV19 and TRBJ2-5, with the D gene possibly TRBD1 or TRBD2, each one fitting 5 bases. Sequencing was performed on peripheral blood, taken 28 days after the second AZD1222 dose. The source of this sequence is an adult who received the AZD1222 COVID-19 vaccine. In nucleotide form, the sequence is TGTGCCAGTAGTATCGAGGGCCGGGGCGCGGGTGGCTACCAAGAGACCCAGTACTTC. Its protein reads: CASSIEGRGAGGYQETQYF.